A single sample is the source of the 10 T cell receptor beta chains below, sequenced in a study of cytomegalovirus exposure and HLA in healthy donors. The study ran its PCR with 60 Vbeta and 13 Jbeta primers. The protocol was immunoSEQ multiplex PCR, while the TCRdb copy is restricted to in-frame clones and leaves out a portion. This table has fewer than 200,000 clones, roughly 80% appearing once. The source material was PBMCs. The receptors were gathered from a woman between 50 and 59 years old in good health and CMV-seropositive.

The chain joins TRBV5-1 to TRBJ2-7; 13 bases are shared with TRBD2. The CDR3 runs 15 residues. Looked up from germline, CDR1 is SGHRS and CDR2 is YFSETQ. The junction had 4 bases not matched to a gene; V was cut back by 4 bases and J by 3 bases. CDR3 sequence (DNA): TGCGCCAGCAGCGGGGGACTAGCGGGACTCTACGAGCAGTACTTC. This gives the protein CASSGGLAGLYEQYF. The entire variable domain, with the rest obtained from reference TRBV5-1 and TRBJ2-7, is as follows: KAGVTQTPRYLIKTRGQQVTLSCSPISGHRSVSWYQQTPGQGLQFLFEYFSETQRNKGNFPGRFSGRQFSNSRSEMNVSTLELGDSALYLCASSGGLAGLYEQYFGPGTRLTVT.

The chain is built from TRBV6-5 and TRBJ2-1, with 8 bases identical to TRBD2. CDR3 length: 16 residues. V lost 7 bases to trimming and J lost 4 bases; unmatched junction nucleotides: 12. Germline-derived CDR1 and CDR2 are MNHEY and SVGAGI. For the CDR3, the DNA is TGTGCCAGCACCTACTCGGGGGGACTAGTGTACAATGAGCAGTTCTTC. This sequence encodes CASTYSGGLVYNEQFF.

A few counts support this clone. This rearrangement joins TRBV4-3 to TRBJ2-7; D might be TRBD1 (5 bases). V lost 3 bases to trimming and J lost 4 bases, with 10 bases between them. The CDR3 runs to 13 residues. From germline, CDR1 is LGHNA and CDR2 YSLEER. The CDR3 bases are TGCGCCAGCAGCCATACCGACAGTTACGAGCAGTACTTC. Translated: CASSHTDSYEQYF.

The chain uses TRBV5-1 and TRBJ2-3, with D hard to call. CDR1 and CDR2 (germline): SGHRS, YFSETQ. This CDR3 has 15 residues. Trimming left V 0 bases short and J 3 bases short, with 11 bases between. The CDR3 region has the DNA TGCGCCAGCAGCTTGGAAGGAGACCTGACAGATACGCAGTATTTT. Encoded protein: CASSLEGDLTDTQYF.

The DNA of the CDR3 is TGTGCCAGCAGCTGGGGTAGCGGGAGTGAGACCCAGTACTTC. This encodes CASSWGSGSETQYF. The chain couples TRBV5-4 to TRBJ2-5; 9 bases are shared with TRBD2. The germline CDR1 and CDR2 sequences are SGHNT and YYREEE (reference sequence). CDR3 length equals 14 residues. V shed 3 bases, J shed 5 bases, and the junction held 5 bases outside the gene matches.

This clone has only a few counts. J is TRBJ2-1 and V is TRBV11-3; 10 bases are shared with TRBD2. The V gene's germline CDR1 is SGHNT and CDR2 YENEEA. V shed 5 bases and J 7 bases; nucleotides not matched to a gene: 8. The CDR3 loop spans 15 amino acids. The CDR3 spells CASSGLAGELNEQFF. CDR3 bases: TGTGCCAGCAGCGGGCTAGCGGGAGAGTTGAATGAGCAGTTCTTC.

This clone was picked up a small number of times. The V and J genes are TRBV15 and TRBJ2-7; the match to TRBD1 covers 7 bases. J was trimmed by 0 bases and V by 3 bases; bases with no gene match: 8. CDR3 length: 16 amino acids. Germline V gene sequence: CDR1 LNHNV, CDR2 YYDKDF (reference sequence). The CDR3 is CATSSDQGVPSYEQYF. The CDR3 nucleotides read TGTGCCACCAGCAGTGACCAGGGGGTACCCTCCTACGAGCAGTACTTC.

The chain combines TRBV28 with TRBJ2-7; TRBD2 agrees at 9 bases. This CDR3 has 16 amino acids. CDR1 and CDR2 from the germline V gene are MDHEN and SYDVKM. Unmatched junction bases numbered 8, after V lost 2 bases and J lost 3 bases. The CDR3 spells CASSLRWGSGGYEQYF. The CDR3 DNA follows: TGTGCCAGCAGTTTAAGGTGGGGTAGCGGGGGCTACGAGCAGTACTTC.

This clone has just a few counts. The CDR3 protein is CSVEEAGGKGQFF. The CDR3 DNA follows: TGCAGCGTTGAAGAGGCAGGGGGAAAGGGGCAGTTCTTC. V usage is TRBV29-1 and J usage is TRBJ2-1, with 7 bases that match TRBD1. The CDR3 sequence is 13 residues long. Losses at the gene ends were 0 bases for V and 12 bases for J; bases not matched to a gene: 8. The V gene's germline CDR1 is SQVTM and CDR2 ANQGSEA.

This clone was observed many times. The chain has TRBV6-6 and TRBJ2-3, with D unclear. Germline V lookup: CDR1 MNHNY, CDR2 SVGAGI (reference sequence). The CDR3 covers 15 residues. V was trimmed by 2 bases and J by 2 bases, leaving 11 bases between them. The CDR3, as DNA: TGTGCCAGCAGTTACCAGCGCACGCTCACAGATACGCAGTATTTT. The encoded protein is CASSYQRTLTDTQYF.